The source of this TCR beta chain is a study of metastatic and nonmetastatic thyroid tumors. Across the study: Repertoire comparisons spanned blood and tumor or nodule tissue from malignant and benign thyroid patients. The study's findings and limits: Within blood and tumor, benign nodules reportedly had significantly lower TCR beta diversity than malignant thyroid tumors did.

Thyroid surgery had not been preceded by any treatment in any patient. About this clone itself: Its antigen remains unidentified.

Under the authors' procedure: The study built a papillary thyroid cancer distant-metastasis classifier from CDR3 differences across clinicopathological groups. MiXCR re-clonotyped the PCR reads for TCRdb. The V and J calls, along with clone size, are taken from TCRdb and not from the paper's own processing. Here the sample spans roughly 30,000 clones, around 25% being singletons. Sequenced input: blood. This receptor was taken from a female donor with papillary thyroid cancer or a benign thyroid nodule (not recorded which). Some clones in this sample may be carry-over from other donors' samples.

CDR3 sequence: CASSLDRGRTSEQYF. The CDR3 nucleotides are TGTGCCAGCAGCTTAGACCGGGGGCGAACCTCCGAGCAGTACTTC. The V call is TRBV11-2, the J call TRBJ2-7; tentatively, D is TRBD1 or TRBD2 (6 bases each). Deletions cut 0 bases from V and 6 bases from J, with 15 bases between. CDR3 length: 15 residues. Germline loops: CDR1 SGHAT, CDR2 FQNNGV.